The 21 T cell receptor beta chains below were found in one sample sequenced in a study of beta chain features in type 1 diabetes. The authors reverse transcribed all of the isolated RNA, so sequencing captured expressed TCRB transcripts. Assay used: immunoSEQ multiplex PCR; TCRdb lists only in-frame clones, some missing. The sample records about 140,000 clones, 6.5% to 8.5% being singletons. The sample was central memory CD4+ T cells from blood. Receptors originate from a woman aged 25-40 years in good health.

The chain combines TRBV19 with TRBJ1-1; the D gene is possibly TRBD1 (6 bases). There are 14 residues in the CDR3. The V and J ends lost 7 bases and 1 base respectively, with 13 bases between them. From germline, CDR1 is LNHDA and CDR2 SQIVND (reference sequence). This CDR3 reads CASIDPGANTEAFF. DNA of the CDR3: TGTGCCAGTATCGACCCAGGGGCGAACACTGAAGCTTTCTTT.

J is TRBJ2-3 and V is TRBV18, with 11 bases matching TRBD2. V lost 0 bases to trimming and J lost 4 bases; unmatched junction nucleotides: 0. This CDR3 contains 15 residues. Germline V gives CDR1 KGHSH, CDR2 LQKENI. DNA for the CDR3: TGTGCCAGCTCACCACCACTAGCGGGAGCAGATACGCAGTATTTT. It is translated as CASSPPLAGADTQYF.

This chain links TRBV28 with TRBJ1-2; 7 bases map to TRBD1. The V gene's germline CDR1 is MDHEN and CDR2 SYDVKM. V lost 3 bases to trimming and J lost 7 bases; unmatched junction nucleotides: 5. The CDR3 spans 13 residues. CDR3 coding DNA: TGTGCCAGCAGTTTGGGGACAGTATCTGGCTACACCTTC. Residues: CASSLGTVSGYTF.

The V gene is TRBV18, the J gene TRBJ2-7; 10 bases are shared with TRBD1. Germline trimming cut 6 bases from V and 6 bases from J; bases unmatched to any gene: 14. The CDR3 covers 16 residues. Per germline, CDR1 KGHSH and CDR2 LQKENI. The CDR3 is CASSPGQGLFKGEQYF. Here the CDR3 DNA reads TGTGCCAGCTCCCCGGGACAGGGGTTATTTAAAGGCGAGCAGTACTTC.

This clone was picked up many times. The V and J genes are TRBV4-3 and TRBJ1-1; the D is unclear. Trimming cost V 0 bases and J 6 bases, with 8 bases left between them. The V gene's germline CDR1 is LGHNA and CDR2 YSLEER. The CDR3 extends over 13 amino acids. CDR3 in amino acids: CASSQEKLAEAFF. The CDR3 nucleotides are TGCGCCAGCAGCCAAGAGAAACTCGCTGAAGCTTTCTTT.

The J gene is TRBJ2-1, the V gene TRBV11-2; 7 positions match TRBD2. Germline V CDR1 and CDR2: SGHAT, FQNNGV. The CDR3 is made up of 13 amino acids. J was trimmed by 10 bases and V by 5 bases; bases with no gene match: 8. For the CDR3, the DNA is TGTGCCAGCAGCCAGGGACTATCTAACGAGCAGTTCTTC. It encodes CASSQGLSNEQFF.

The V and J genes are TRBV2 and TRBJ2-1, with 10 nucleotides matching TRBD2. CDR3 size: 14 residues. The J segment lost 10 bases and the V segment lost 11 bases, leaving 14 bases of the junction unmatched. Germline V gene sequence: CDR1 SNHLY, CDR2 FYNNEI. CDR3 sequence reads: CAARTGLASSEQFF. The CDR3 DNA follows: TGTGCCGCAAGAACGGGACTAGCGTCGTCGGAGCAGTTCTTC. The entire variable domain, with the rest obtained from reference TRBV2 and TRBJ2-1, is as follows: EPEVTQTPSHQVTQMGQEVILRCVPISNHLYFYWYRQILGQKVEFLVSFYNNEISEKSEIFDDQFSVERPDGSNFTLKIRSTKLEDSAMYFCAARTGLASSEQFFGPGTRLTVL.

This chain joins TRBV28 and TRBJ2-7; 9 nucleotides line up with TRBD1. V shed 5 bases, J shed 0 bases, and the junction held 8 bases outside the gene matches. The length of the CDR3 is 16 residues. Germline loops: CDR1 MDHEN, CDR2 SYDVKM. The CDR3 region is CASSIPGTGLSYEQYF. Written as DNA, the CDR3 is TGTGCCAGCAGTATCCCCGGGACAGGGCTCTCCTACGAGCAGTACTTC.

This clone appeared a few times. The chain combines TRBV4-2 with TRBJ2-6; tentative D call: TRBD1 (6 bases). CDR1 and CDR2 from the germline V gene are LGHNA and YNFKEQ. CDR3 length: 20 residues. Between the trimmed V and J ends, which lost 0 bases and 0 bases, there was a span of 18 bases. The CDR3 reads CASSQDSSGRGSSGANVLTF. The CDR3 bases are TGTGCCAGCAGCCAAGATAGTTCGGGCAGGGGATCCTCTGGGGCCAACGTCCTGACTTTC.

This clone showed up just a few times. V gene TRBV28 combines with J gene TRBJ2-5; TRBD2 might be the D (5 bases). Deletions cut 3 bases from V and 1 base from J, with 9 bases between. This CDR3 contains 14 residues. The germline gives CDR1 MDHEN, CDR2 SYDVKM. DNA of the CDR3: TGTGCCAGCAGTTTGTCGGACTCCCAAGAGACCCAGTACTTC. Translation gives CASSLSDSQETQYF.

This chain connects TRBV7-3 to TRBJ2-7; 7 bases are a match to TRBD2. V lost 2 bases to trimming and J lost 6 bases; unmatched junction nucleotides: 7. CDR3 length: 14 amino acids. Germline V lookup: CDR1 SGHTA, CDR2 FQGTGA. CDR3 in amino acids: CASSLDGASGEQYF. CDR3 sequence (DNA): TGTGCCAGCAGCTTAGATGGCGCTAGCGGCGAGCAGTACTTC.

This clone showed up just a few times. In DNA form, the CDR3 reads TGTGCCTGGAGTCGGAGCCCTTCCTACAATGAGCAGTTCTTC. Its protein is CAWSRSPSYNEQFF. The chain combines TRBV30 with TRBJ2-1; D uncertain. Germline CDR1 is GTSNPN and CDR2 is SVGIG (reference sequence). Between the trimmed V and J ends, which lost 2 bases and 1 base, there was a span of 9 bases. CDR3 size: 14 residues.

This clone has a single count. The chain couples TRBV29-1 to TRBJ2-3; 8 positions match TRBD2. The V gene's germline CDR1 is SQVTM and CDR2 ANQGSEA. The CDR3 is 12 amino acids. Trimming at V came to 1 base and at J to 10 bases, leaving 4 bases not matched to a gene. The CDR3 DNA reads TGCAGCGTTGAAGTTAGCGGGGTGGCGCAGTATTTT. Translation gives CSVEVSGVAQYF.

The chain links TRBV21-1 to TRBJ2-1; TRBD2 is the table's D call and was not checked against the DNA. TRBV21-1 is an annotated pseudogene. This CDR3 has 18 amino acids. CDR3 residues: CASSKGGTSGASYNEQFF. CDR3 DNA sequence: TGTGCCAGCAGCAAAGGCGGGACTAGCGGTGCTTCCTACAATGAGCAGTTCTTC.

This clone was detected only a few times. The CDR3 is CAGREGRYEQFF. The CDR3 nucleotides read TGTGCCGGGCGGGAGGGCCGCTATGAGCAGTTCTTC. This rearrangement joins TRBV30 to TRBJ2-1; the match to TRBD2 covers 9 bases. Germline CDR1 reads GTSNPN; CDR2 reads SVGIG (reference sequence). Trimming cost V 8 bases and J 8 bases; bases outside gene matches: 7. This CDR3 region has 12 residues.

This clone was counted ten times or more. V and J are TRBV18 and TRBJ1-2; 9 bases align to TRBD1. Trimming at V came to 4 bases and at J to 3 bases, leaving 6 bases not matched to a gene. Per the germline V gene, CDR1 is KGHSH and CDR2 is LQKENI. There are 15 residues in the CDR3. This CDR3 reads CASSLGTGTDYGYTF. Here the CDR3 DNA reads TGTGCCAGCTCACTCGGGACAGGGACGGACTATGGCTACACCTTC.

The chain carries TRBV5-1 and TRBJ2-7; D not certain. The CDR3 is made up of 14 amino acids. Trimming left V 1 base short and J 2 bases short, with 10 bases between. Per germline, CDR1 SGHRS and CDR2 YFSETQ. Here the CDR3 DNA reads TGCGCCAGCAGCTTGTCGAGATTAACCTACGAGCAGTACTTC. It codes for CASSLSRLTYEQYF.

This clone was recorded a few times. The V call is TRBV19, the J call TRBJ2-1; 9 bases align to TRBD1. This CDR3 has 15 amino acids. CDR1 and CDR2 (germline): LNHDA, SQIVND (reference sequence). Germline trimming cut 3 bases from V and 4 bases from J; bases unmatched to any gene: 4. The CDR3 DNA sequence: TGTGCCAGTAGTATCGGGACAGGGCTATACAATGAGCAGTTCTTC. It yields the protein CASSIGTGLYNEQFF.

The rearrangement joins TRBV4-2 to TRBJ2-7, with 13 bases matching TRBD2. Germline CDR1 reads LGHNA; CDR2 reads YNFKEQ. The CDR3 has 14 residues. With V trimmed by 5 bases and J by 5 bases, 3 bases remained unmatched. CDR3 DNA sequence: TGTGCCAGCAGCTTTGGGACTAGCGGGAACGAGCAGTACTTC. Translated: CASSFGTSGNEQYF.

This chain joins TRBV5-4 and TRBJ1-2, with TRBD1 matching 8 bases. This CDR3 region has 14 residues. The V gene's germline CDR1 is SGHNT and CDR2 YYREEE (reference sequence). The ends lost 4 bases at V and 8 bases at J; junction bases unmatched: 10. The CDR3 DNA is TGTGCCAGCAGCCTCGGGACAGGCCAGGGGGGCTACACCTTC. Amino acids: CASSLGTGQGGYTF.

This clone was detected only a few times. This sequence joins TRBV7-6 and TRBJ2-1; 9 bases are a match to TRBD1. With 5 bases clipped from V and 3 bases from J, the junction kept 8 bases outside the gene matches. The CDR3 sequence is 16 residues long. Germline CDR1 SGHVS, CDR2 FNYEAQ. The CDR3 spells CASSPEDRGGYNEQFF. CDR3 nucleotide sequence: TGTGCCAGCAGCCCGGAGGACAGGGGTGGCTACAATGAGCAGTTCTTC.